This T cell receptor beta chain was found in a study of early T cells in non-severe SARS-CoV-2 infection. Each CDR3 protein gets one entry after TCRdb re-called the 5' RACE reads with MiXCR. The sample lists tens of thousands of distinct CDR3 sequences, around 5.7% occurring once. Many counts were recorded for this clonotype. Trimming pared 7 bases from V and 4 bases from J, leaving 13 bases between. This CDR3 has 13 amino acids. The clonotype originates from an adult who was a healthcare worker with PCR-confirmed SARS-CoV-2 infection or an uninfected control (not recorded which). The V gene is TRBV12-3 or TRBV12-4, the J gene TRBJ1-1, with D tentatively TRBD1 (6 bases). The specimen was whole blood, collected at baseline. Here the CDR3 DNA reads TGTGCCAGCACTCTAGGGGGACTCACTGAAGCTTTCTTT. It translates to CASTLGGLTEAFF.